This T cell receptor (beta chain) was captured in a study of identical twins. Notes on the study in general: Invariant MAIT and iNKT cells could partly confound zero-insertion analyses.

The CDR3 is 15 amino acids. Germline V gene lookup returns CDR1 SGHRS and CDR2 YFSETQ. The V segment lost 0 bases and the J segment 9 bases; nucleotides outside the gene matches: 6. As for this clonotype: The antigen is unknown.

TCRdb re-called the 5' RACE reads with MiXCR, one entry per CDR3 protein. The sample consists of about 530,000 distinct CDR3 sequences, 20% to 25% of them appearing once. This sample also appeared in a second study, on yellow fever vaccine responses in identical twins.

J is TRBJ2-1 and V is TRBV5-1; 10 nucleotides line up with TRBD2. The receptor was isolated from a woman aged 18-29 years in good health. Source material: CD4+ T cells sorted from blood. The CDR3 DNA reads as TGCGCCAGCAGCTTGGGGCTAGCGGGAGCGACTGAGCAGTTCTTC. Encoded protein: CASSLGLAGATEQFF.